One TCR beta chain is described in this entry. This sample is part of a study of CD8 T cells in Susac syndrome. The RNA, about 0.5 to 1 ug, was put through reverse transcription using random hexamers. Amplification of the TCR beta CDR3 was carried out by immunoSEQ multiplex PCR, which spanned a total of 54 Vbeta and 13 Jbeta segments. A single record per CDR3 protein comes from TCRdb applying MiXCR to the immunoSEQ multiplex PCR reads. The data contain some 120,000 distinct CDR3 sequences, more than 90% of them seen just once; the ten biggest clones take up roughly 0.08%. Matching for age and sex applied to the controls, who were healthy donors. Negative isolation was applied to CD8+ and CD4+ T cells, and FACS enrichment was applied to TEMRA cells. Sequencing was done on a sample of CD4+ T cells from PBMCs. This TCR was recovered from a human donor in good health.

CDR3 in DNA: TGCAGTGCTAGACCAGGGGAAGAGACCCAGTACTTC. Translating gives CSARPGEETQYF. The rearrangement uses TRBV20-1 and TRBJ2-5, with D possibly being TRBD1 (6 bases). CDR3 size: 12 residues. V lost 2 bases and J lost 3, with 7 bases in between. The V gene's germline CDR1 is DFQATT and CDR2 SNEGSKA (reference sequence).